A selection of T cell receptor beta chains follows, all from one sample in a study of Graves' ophthalmopathy and Graves' hyperthyroidism. TCRdb re-derived calls from the multiplex PCR reads in MiXCR, one entry per CDR3 protein. The table lists over a million distinct CDR3 sequences, less than 45% of them singletons. What was sequenced was peripheral blood or thyroid tissue (not recorded which). The receptor set was obtained from an adult man with Graves' hyperthyroidism. Each CDR3 is given with its conserved first and last residue. The D gene is left open where the match is weak. Clone size is stated in some rows and not others, as once, few, many or a class when expanded.

v_call	j_call	d_call	clone_size	cdr3_aa	cdr3_nt
TRBV7-8	TRBJ2-7	TRBD1	.	CASSTTDRGSEQYF	TGTGCCAGCAGCACGACGGACAGGGGATCCGAGCAGTACTTC
TRBV14	TRBJ2-2	.	many	CASSQTSTGELFF	TGTGCCAGCAGCCAGACTAGCACCGGGGAGCTGTTTTTT
TRBV20-1	TRBJ2-2	TRBD1	.	CSANRPPGQGASGELFF	TGCAGTGCTAATCGCCCCCCGGGACAGGGGGCGTCCGGGGAGCTGTTTTTT
TRBV29-1	TRBJ1-2	.	few	CSVDRDANYGYTF	TGCAGCGTTGACAGGGACGCTAACTATGGCTACACCTTC
TRBV9	TRBJ1-6	TRBD1	many	CASSAADRRNSPLHF	TGTGCCAGCAGCGCAGCGGACAGGAGAAATTCACCCCTCCACTTT
TRBV20-1	TRBJ2-7	TRBD2	few	CSAKDGLAGGRSSYEQYF	TGCAGTGCTAAAGACGGACTAGCGGGGGGTCGAAGCTCCTACGAGCAGTACTTC
TRBV7-9	TRBJ2-6	.	.	CASSSDRSGANVLTF	TGTGCCAGCAGCTCAGACAGGTCTGGGGCCAACGTCCTGACTTTC
TRBV9	TRBJ1-4	.	many	CASSVESTNEKLFF	TGTGCCAGCAGCGTAGAGTCAACTAATGAAAAACTGTTTTTT
TRBV27	TRBJ2-7	TRBD1	few	CATKDRVAYEQYF	TGTGCCACCAAGGACAGGGTCGCCTACGAGCAGTACTTC
TRBV12-5	TRBJ1-5	.	.	CAREGVGHPYSNQPQHF	TGTGCTAGAGAAGGGGTCGGTCATCCGTATAGCAATCAGCCCCAGCATTTT